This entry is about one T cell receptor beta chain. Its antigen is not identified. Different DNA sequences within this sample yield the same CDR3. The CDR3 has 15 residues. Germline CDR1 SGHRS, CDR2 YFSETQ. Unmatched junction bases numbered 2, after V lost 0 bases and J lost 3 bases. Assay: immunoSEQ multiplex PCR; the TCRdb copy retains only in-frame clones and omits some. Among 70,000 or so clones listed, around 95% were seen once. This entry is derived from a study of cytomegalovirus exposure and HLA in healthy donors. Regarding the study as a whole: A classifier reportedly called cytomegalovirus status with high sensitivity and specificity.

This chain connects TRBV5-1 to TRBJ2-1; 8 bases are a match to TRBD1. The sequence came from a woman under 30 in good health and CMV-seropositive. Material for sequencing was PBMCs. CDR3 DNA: TGCGCCAGCAGCTTGGGACAGGGGAGCTACAATGAGCAGTTCTTC. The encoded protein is CASSLGQGSYNEQFF. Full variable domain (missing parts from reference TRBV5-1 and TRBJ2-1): KAGVTQTPRYLIKTRGQQVTLSCSPISGHRSVSWYQQTPGQGLQFLFEYFSETQRNKGNFPGRFSGRQFSNSRSEMNVSTLELGDSALYLCASSLGQGSYNEQFFGPGTRLTVL.